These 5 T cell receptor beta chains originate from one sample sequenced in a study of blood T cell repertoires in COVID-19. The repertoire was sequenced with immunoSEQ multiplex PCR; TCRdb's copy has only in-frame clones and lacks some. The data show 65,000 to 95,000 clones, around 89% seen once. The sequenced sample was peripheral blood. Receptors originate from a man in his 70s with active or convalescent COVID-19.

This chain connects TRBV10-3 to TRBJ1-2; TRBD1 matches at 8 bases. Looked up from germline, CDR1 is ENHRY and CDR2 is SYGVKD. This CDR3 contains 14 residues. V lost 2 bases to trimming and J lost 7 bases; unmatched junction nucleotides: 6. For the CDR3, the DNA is TGTGCCATCAGTGAGGGACAGGGAGTAGCTGGCTACACCTTC. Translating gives CAISEGQGVAGYTF.

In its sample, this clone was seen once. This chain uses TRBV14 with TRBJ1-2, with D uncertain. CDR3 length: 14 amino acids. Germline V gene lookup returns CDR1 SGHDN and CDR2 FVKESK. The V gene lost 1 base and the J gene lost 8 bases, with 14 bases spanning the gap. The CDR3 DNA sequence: TGTGCCAGCAGCCAAGGAGGCCCGGCGCGAGGCTACACCTTC. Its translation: CASSQGGPARGYTF.

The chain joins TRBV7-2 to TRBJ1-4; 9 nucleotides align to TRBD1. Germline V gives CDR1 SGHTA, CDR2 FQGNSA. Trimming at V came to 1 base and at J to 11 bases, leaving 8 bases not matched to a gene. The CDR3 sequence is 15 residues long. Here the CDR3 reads CASSLEQGALGKLFF. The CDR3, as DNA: TGTGCCAGCAGCTTAGAACAGGGGGCTTTAGGGAAACTGTTTTTT.

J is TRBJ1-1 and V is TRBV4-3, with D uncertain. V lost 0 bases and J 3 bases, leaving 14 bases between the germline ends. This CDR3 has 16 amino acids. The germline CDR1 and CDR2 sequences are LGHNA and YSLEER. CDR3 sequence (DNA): TGCGCCAGCAGCCAAGATACAAGGAGAGGAGACACTGAAGCTTTCTTT. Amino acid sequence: CASSQDTRRGDTEAFF.

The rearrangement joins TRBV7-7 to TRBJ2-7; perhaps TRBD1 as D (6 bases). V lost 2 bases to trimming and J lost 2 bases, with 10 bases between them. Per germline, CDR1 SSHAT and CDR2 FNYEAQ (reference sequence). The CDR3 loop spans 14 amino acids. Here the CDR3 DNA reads TGTGCCAGCAGCTTATATAAGGGGGCCTACGAGCAGTACTTC. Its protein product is CASSLYKGAYEQYF.